This T cell receptor beta chain was identified in a study of T-cell memory formation after mild COVID-19. Study background: TCR clustering was largely donor specific.

TCRdb used MiXCR to reprocess the 5' RACE reads, holding one entry per CDR3 protein. Among roughly 600,000 distinct CDR3 sequences listed, approximately 19% were seen once. The CDR3 covers 19 residues. Trimming cost V 2 bases and J 3 bases; bases outside gene matches: 10. This clonotype has just a few counts. Sample: PBMCs or a T cell subset sorted from them (not recorded which). The source is an adult woman who had mild COVID-19 (a few samples of this study predate the infection). Cell type and time point are not known. The chain carries TRBV12-3 or TRBV12-4 and TRBJ2-1; 13 bases are shared with TRBD2. Here the CDR3 DNA reads TGTGCCAGCAGTTTATACAGGGGAACTAGCGGGAGGGACTACAATGAGCAGTTCTTC. Translated, it gives CASSLYRGTSGRDYNEQFF.